This TCR beta chain was captured in a study of T cells in Graves' hyperthyroidism and ophthalmopathy. Study-wide results and limits: Ophthalmopathy stood apart from stable hyperthyroidism in a 13 V-J model.

TCR beta CDR3 sequences were amplified from RNA transcripts. With the HTBI primer set, the TCR CDR3 went through a first round of RT-PCR. TCRdb called the multiplex PCR reads again in MiXCR, with one record for every CDR3 protein. The sample consists of about 620,000 distinct CDR3 sequences, 15% to 20% of them appearing once. The PBMCs were taken from roughly 9.3 ml of fresh peripheral blood. V was cut by 4 bases and J by 0 bases, with 21 bases left in between. Germline CDR1 SEHNR, CDR2 FQNEAQ (reference sequence). This CDR3 has 18 amino acids. Remarks on this clonotype: Its target is not known.

The sample comprised blood. This TCR was sampled from a woman in her twenties or thirties with Graves' hyperthyroidism. The V gene is TRBV7-9, the J gene TRBJ1-2, with D possibly matching TRBD1 (6 bases). The CDR3 sequence: CASSSKRGRQDSNYGYTF. As DNA, the CDR3 is TGTGCCAGCAGCTCCAAGAGAGGGAGACAGGATTCTAACTATGGCTACACCTTC.